The source of this T cell receptor (beta chain) is a study of tumor-infiltrating lymphocytes in glioblastoma multiforme. Trimming removed 0 bases from V and 8 bases from J, with 16 bases in between. The CDR3 loop spans 15 amino acids. The germline gives CDR1 MGHRA, CDR2 YSYEKL. TCR beta libraries were built from RNA through three nested multiplex PCR rounds using modified ARM-PCR. TCRdb called the multiplex PCR reads again in MiXCR, with one record for every CDR3 protein. The data show some 10,000 distinct CDR3 sequences, 71% seen once. Notes on the study in general: Unequal TCR RNA per T cell might skew measured clone sizes. T cells were not sorted into functional subsets. The TCR and somatic mutation analysis included just one glioblastoma patient.

A few counts support this clonotype. Its antigen remains unknown. The genes are TRBV4-1 and TRBJ1-1; a possible D gene is TRBD1 (6 bases). The receptor was derived from a male donor with glioblastoma. Sequencing was performed on brain tumor tissue. Written as DNA, the CDR3 is TGCGCCAGCAGCCAAGATTGGGGGGCAGCCATCGAAGCTTTCTTT. As protein: CASSQDWGAAIEAFF.